Listed below are T cell receptor beta chains from one sample, sequenced in a study of OX40 agonist ivuxolimab in advanced cancers. Assay used: immunoSEQ multiplex PCR; TCRdb lists only in-frame clones, some missing. The sample gives 65,000 to 75,000 clones, about 85% of which show up once; roughly 2% is in the top ten. The material sequenced was CD4+ or CD8+ T cells sorted from blood, taken in a trial of the OX40 agonist ivuxolimab. The receptors stem from an adult with an advanced solid tumor such as melanoma, head and neck, liver or kidney cancer. The CDR3 runs from the conserved cysteine through the conserved F or W. D genes are given only for firm matches. Only some rows state a clone size, as once, few, many or a class for expanded clones.

J gene,V gene,clone size,D gene,CDR3 DNA,CDR3 protein
TRBJ1-2,TRBV2,-,-,TGTGCCAGCAGTGACGGTGTCAGCTATGGCTACACCTTC,CASSDGVSYGYTF
TRBJ1-1,TRBV28,few,-,TGTGCCAGCAGGGGGACCGCTAGGGCTGAAGCTTTCTTT,CASRGTARAEAFF
TRBJ1-1,TRBV6-5,-,-,TGTGCCAGCACCAAAGCCACACCCAACACTGAAGCTTTCTTT,CASTKATPNTEAFF
TRBJ2-3,TRBV7-8,few,-,TGTGCCAGCAGCTTCTCATCGGGGAGCAGGACGGGTACGCAGTATTTT,CASSFSSGSRTGTQYF
TRBJ2-3,TRBV15,-,TRBD2,TGTGCCACCAGCATAGGACTAGCGGGGGGGAAGCAGTATTTT,CATSIGLAGGKQYF
TRBJ1-4,TRBV9,-,-,TGTGCCAGCAGCGTAAGTCAGGGTTCTGAAAAACTGTTTTTT,CASSVSQGSEKLFF
TRBJ2-4,TRBV6-6,-,-,TGTGCCAGCAGTTACTCGGAGACAGTGGGAGCTCAGTACTTC,CASSYSETVGAQYF
TRBJ2-3,TRBV29-1,-,TRBD2,TGCAGCGCTACGCGGTCTAGCGGGAGAACAGATACGCAGTATTTT,CSATRSSGRTDTQYF
TRBJ2-3,TRBV4-1,-,TRBD2,TGCGCCAGCAGCCAGCCTAGCGGGGTTAGCACAGATACGCAGTATTTT,CASSQPSGVSTDTQYF
TRBJ2-2,TRBV6-1,-,-,TGTGCCAGCAGTGACCGGGCGACCGGGGAGCTGTTTTTT,CASSDRATGELFF
TRBJ2-3,TRBV7-3,-,TRBD1,TGTGCCAGCAGCCCGGGACAGGGAACAGATACGCAGTATTTT,CASSPGQGTDTQYF
TRBJ2-5,TRBV4-2,-,-,TGTGCCAGCAGCCAGACTGCCGGGACAAGCATACAAGAGACCCAGTACTTC,CASSQTAGTSIQETQYF
TRBJ2-7,TRBV5-6,-,-,TGTGCCAGCAGCGCCCGGACAGCGTCCTACGAGCAGTACTTC,CASSARTASYEQYF
TRBJ2-3,TRBV5-1,once,TRBD2,TGCGCCAGCAGCACGGGACTAGCGAACACAGATACGCAGTATTTT,CASSTGLANTDTQYF
TRBJ2-3,TRBV5-1,-,-,TGCGCCAGCAGCTTGGAGGGGGTAGAAGGGGATACGCAGTATTTT,CASSLEGVEGDTQYF
TRBJ1-3,TRBV5-4,-,-,TGTGCCAGCAGTACCGGGACAAAGGGAAACACCATATATTTT,CASSTGTKGNTIYF
TRBJ2-7,TRBV14,-,-,TGTGCCAGCAGCCAAGATACTTTCTACGAGCAGTACTTC,CASSQDTFYEQYF
TRBJ2-3,TRBV7-6,-,-,TGTGCCAGCAGGCTAGGACGAGGAGATACGCAGTATTTT,CASRLGRGDTQYF
TRBJ2-7,TRBV20-1,-,-,TGCAGTGCTACCAACTACGAGCAGTACTTC,CSATNYEQYF
TRBJ1-2,TRBV28,-,-,TGTGCCAGCAGTCCCTCTACAGAAGTGCGAGGCTACACCTTC,CASSPSTEVRGYTF
TRBJ1-2,TRBV28,-,-,TGTGCCAGCAGTTTAGGGCAGGGGAACTATGGCTACACCTTC,CASSLGQGNYGYTF
TRBJ2-7,TRBV6-5,-,TRBD1,TGTGCCAGCAGTTACACAGGGACAGGGAGGGAGCAGTACTTC,CASSYTGTGREQYF
TRBJ1-2,TRBV19,few,-,TGTGCCAGTAGTATGGACAGAGATTATGGCTACACCTTC,CASSMDRDYGYTF
TRBJ1-3,TRBV27,-,-,TGTGCCAGCAGTTTATATGGGGGAGTTCTGGACACCATATATTTT,CASSLYGGVLDTIYF
TRBJ1-1,TRBV28,-,-,TGTGCCAGCAAAGAACCCCTGGACACTGAAGCTTTCTTT,CASKEPLDTEAFF
TRBJ1-2,TRBV6-6,-,-,TGTGCCAGCAGTTCCGATCTTACCCTCCTCACCTTC,CASSSDLTLLTF
TRBJ1-5,TRBV5-1,-,-,TGCGCCAGCAGCTTGTGGGGGGCCAGCAATCAGCCCCAGCATTTT,CASSLWGASNQPQHF
TRBJ1-2,TRBV2,-,TRBD1,TGTGCCAGCAGAGACAGGGTCTATGGCTACACCTTC,CASRDRVYGYTF